The 6 T cell receptor beta chains below come from one sample, sequenced in a study of identical twins. Each CDR3 protein gets one entry after TCRdb re-called the 5' RACE reads with MiXCR. The sample lists roughly 260,000 distinct CDR3 sequences; more than 13% were seen once. Sequencing was carried out using memory (CD45RO+) T cells sorted from blood. The receptor source for this set is a woman aged 18 to 35 in good health.

The chain is built from TRBV12-3 or TRBV12-4 and TRBJ2-1; tentatively, D is TRBD2 (5 bases). The CDR3 is made up of 14 amino acids. V lost 5 bases and J 4 bases, leaving 12 bases between the germline ends. The CDR3 is CASSHSRDYNEQFF. The CDR3 nucleotides read TGTGCCAGCAGTCATTCCCGGGATTACAATGAGCAGTTCTTC.

The rearrangement uses TRBV20-1 and TRBJ1-4, with 7 bases aligning to TRBD1. Trimming cost V 3 bases and J 8 bases; bases outside gene matches: 12. The germline V gene has CDR1 DFQATT and CDR2 SNEGSKA (reference sequence). The CDR3 sequence is 15 residues long. The CDR3 here is CSASRPGQTFEKLFF. CDR3 sequence (DNA): TGCAGTGCTAGTAGGCCGGGACAGACGTTCGAAAAACTGTTTTTT.

V usage is TRBV9 and J usage is TRBJ2-5; TRBD2 matches 13 bases. V shed 2 bases and J 4 bases; nucleotides not matched to a gene: 11. The CDR3 is made up of 18 amino acids. Germline V gives CDR1 SGDLS, CDR2 YYNGEE. CDR3 in DNA: TGTGCCAGCAGCGTGGACCCCGGGACTAGCGGGGTCGGAGAGACCCAGTACTTC. Translation gives CASSVDPGTSGVGETQYF.

The V gene is TRBV6-5, the J gene TRBJ2-2; 11 bases match TRBD1. The CDR3 is 16 residues long. Germline assignment: CDR1 MNHEY and CDR2 SVGAGI. After removal of 4 bases from V and 7 bases from J, the junction contained 8 bases not matched to a gene. The chain's CDR3 is CASSSMDRGQVGELFF. The CDR3 nucleotides read TGTGCCAGCAGTTCGATGGACAGGGGGCAGGTCGGGGAGCTGTTTTTT.

V gene TRBV5-1 combines with J gene TRBJ2-7, with 8 bases fitting TRBD1. V lost 6 bases and J lost 6; bases outside the gene matches: 8. Germline-derived CDR1 and CDR2 are SGHRS and YFSETQ. This CDR3 contains 13 residues. This chain's CDR3 is CASNGQGTSEQYF. DNA for the CDR3: TGCGCCAGCAACGGACAGGGTACGAGCGAGCAGTACTTC.

The chain has TRBV5-1 and TRBJ1-2, with D perhaps TRBD1 (5 bases). The CDR3 is 15 residues long. Trimming left V 3 bases short and J 4 bases short, with 16 bases between. CDR1 is SGHRS, CDR2 YFSETQ, per germline. The DNA for the CDR3 is TGCGCCAGCAGCTCACAAGGGGTTGACGTCTATGGCTACACCTTC. This encodes CASSSQGVDVYGYTF. The entire variable domain, with the rest obtained from reference TRBV5-1 and TRBJ1-2, is as follows: KAGVTQTPRYLIKTRGQQVTLSCSPISGHRSVSWYQQTPGQGLQFLFEYFSETQRNKGNFPGRFSGRQFSNSRSEMNVSTLELGDSALYLCASSSQGVDVYGYTFGSGTRLTVV.